One T cell receptor (beta chain) is described in this entry. The antigen remains undetermined. Method: immunoSEQ multiplex PCR; TCRdb's copy keeps in-frame clones and lacks some. The repertoire holds 70,000 to 95,000 clones, approximately 80% seen once, with 3% to 3.5% in the top ten. CDR3 length: 14 amino acids. Germline CDR1 is MDHEN and CDR2 is SYDVKM. V was pared by 6 bases and J by 3 bases, with 14 bases between. This entry belongs to a study of neoadjuvant anti-PD-1 for oral cavity cancer. Study-wide context: Most patients had three to four biweekly doses of 3 mg/kg nivolumab before resection.

Regarding the study as a whole: Only a few patients per response group were TCR-analyzed; validation needed.

The sequence came from a person between 40 and 79 years old with oral cavity squamous cell carcinoma. This sample comprised PBMCs, obtained before nivolumab (anti-PD-1) treatment. The rearrangement joins TRBV28 to TRBJ1-1; the D gene is possibly TRBD1 (6 bases). The CDR3 region has the DNA TGTGCCAGCAGACCCCAGGGGATGGACACTGAAGCTTTCTTT. Encoded protein: CASRPQGMDTEAFF.